The text below deals with one TCR beta chain. Its antigen is currently unknown. Measured with immunoSEQ multiplex PCR; TCRdb has only the in-frame clones, and not every one. The table has approximately 28,000 clones, around three quarters seen once. The record originates from a study of vaccination effects on CD4 cells after COVID-19. Prior to sequencing, the ViraFEST assay stimulated PBMC with viral peptide pools, which expanded the antigen-specific CD4+ T cells. The culture ran for 10 days before CD4+ T cells were isolated. People in the vaccine group had not been infected with SARS-CoV-2 before, and their nucleocapsid antibodies were negative. Per the germline V gene, CDR1 is MNHEY and CDR2 is SVGAGI. Trimming shortened V by 10 bases and J by 6 bases, and 24 bases separated the two germline ends. The CDR3 contains 15 residues.

This sample comprised CD4+ T cells from PBMCs cultured with HCoV-NL63 spike peptides, obtained before COVID-19 vaccination. This receptor was taken from a human donor who received a COVID-19 vaccine. The chain joins TRBV6-5 to TRBJ1-1; D not certain. The CDR3 spells CATYPPWRVIAEAFF. In DNA form, the CDR3 reads TGTGCCACCTACCCCCCGTGGAGGGTAATAGCTGAAGCTTTCTTT.